This TCR beta chain was recorded in a study of CD8 T cells in ankylosing spondylitis. Each TCR beta library was made by quantitative 5'-RACE that incorporated molecular barcodes. TCRdb redid the calling of the 5' RACE reads with MiXCR, one entry per CDR3 protein. The sample lists more than 150,000 distinct CDR3 sequences, more than 10% occurring once. The TCR was taken from a male donor with ankylosing spondylitis or in good health (not recorded which). The sample was blood, either unsorted or a sorted T cell fraction (not recorded which).

The CDR3 loop is CASSSPGTSEGGEQFF. DNA for the CDR3: TGTGCCAGCAGCTCCCCCGGGACTAGCGAGGGGGGTGAGCAGTTCTTC. The rearrangement joins TRBV11-2 to TRBJ2-1; 10 nucleotides match TRBD2. Germline V gene data show CDR1 as SGHAT and CDR2 as FQNNGV. The CDR3 sequence is 16 residues long. Trimming cost V 4 bases and J 9 bases; bases outside gene matches: 12.